The 28 T cell receptor beta chains below come from one sample, sequenced in a study of breast tumors, draining lymph nodes, adjacent tissues. TCRdb called the multiplex PCR reads again in MiXCR, with one record for every CDR3 protein. The table has under 300,000 distinct CDR3 sequences, around 34% seen once. Axillary draining lymph nodes of breast cancer patients supplied the node samples. Sequencing input: axillary lymph node tissue. These receptors all stem from a female donor with breast cancer. Some clones in this sample may be carry-over from other donors' samples.

The chain employs TRBV7-2 and TRBJ1-1; 12 bases agree with TRBD1. Germline-derived CDR1 and CDR2 are SGHTA and FQGNSA. The ends lost 6 bases at V and 1 base at J; junction bases unmatched: 9. The CDR3 loop spans 17 amino acids. The CDR3 bases are TGTGCCAGCAGGGCCGGGACAGGGGGCGCAAGGAACACTGAAGCTTTCTTT. It specifies CASRAGTGGARNTEAFF.

This clonotype was seen only a few times. The chain employs TRBV6-5 and TRBJ2-1, with 11 positions matching TRBD2. The germline gives CDR1 MNHEY, CDR2 SVGAGI. This CDR3 region has 15 residues. Losses at the gene ends were 5 bases for V and 10 bases for J; bases not matched to a gene: 10. This CDR3 is CASSLSGRAAREQFF. As DNA, the CDR3 is TGTGCCAGCAGTCTTAGCGGGAGGGCCGCGAGGGAGCAGTTCTTC.

This clonotype was counted at least ten times. This chain uses TRBV5-6 with TRBJ1-2; 8 nucleotides agree with TRBD1. With V trimmed by 3 bases and J by 8 bases, 12 bases remained unmatched. CDR3 length: 15 amino acids. CDR1 is SGHDT and CDR2 is YYEEEE in the germline V gene. In DNA, the CDR3 is TGTGCCAGCAGCTGGACAGGGCGAACAAGCGGGGGCTACACCTTC. The encoded protein is CASSWTGRTSGGYTF.

This clonotype appeared many times. The gene calls are TRBV6-5 and TRBJ1-6, with TRBD1 identical over 7 bases. The J segment lost 8 bases and the V segment lost 6 bases, leaving 10 bases of the junction unmatched. Germline CDR1 and CDR2: MNHEY and SVGAGI. There are 15 residues in the CDR3. Here the CDR3 DNA reads TGTGCCAGCAGACCAGGCTGGGACAGTTATTCACCCCTCCACTTT. The encoded protein is CASRPGWDSYSPLHF.

As DNA, the CDR3 is TGTGCCACCAGTGACAACCTCCTGGGGTCGGAGACCCAGTACTTC. Amino acid sequence: CATSDNLLGSETQYF. The chain links TRBV24-1 to TRBJ2-5; D gene uncertain. The V end lost 4 bases, the J end lost 5 bases, and 16 bases lay between the germline ends. The V gene's germline CDR1 is KGHDR and CDR2 SFDVKD. This CDR3 is built from 15 residues.

The chain couples TRBV12-3 or TRBV12-4 to TRBJ1-5; D gene ambiguous. V lost 6 bases and J lost 3, with 9 bases in between. The CDR3 loop spans 13 amino acids. CDR3 in amino acids: CASSCTDNQPQHF. For the CDR3, the DNA is TGTGCCAGCAGCTGCACAGACAATCAGCCCCAGCATTTT.

This clonotype was observed at least ten times. The chain links TRBV12-3 or TRBV12-4 to TRBJ1-2, with 10 positions matching TRBD1. The trim removed 6 bases at V and 5 bases at J, leaving 6 bases unmatched. This CDR3 has 14 residues. The CDR3 coding sequence is TGTGCCAGCAGCCGACAGGGGGCATGGTATGGCTACACCTTC. The encoded protein is CASSRQGAWYGYTF.

The V call is TRBV10-3, the J call TRBJ2-7, with D possibly being TRBD2 (5 bases). The CDR3 covers 12 residues. Germline CDR1 and CDR2: ENHRY and SYGVKD. The ends were cut back, 10 bases at V and 2 bases at J, with 12 bases in the middle. The CDR3 DNA sequence: TGTGCCACTGGACTGATAGCCTACGAGCAGTACTTC. It yields the protein CATGLIAYEQYF.

As for this clonotype: Just one base apart from a much larger clone, this may be a read error. No conserved phenylalanine or tryptophan ends this CDR3, so it is likely a read error. This rearrangement joins TRBV14 to TRBJ2-3; no firm D call. The CDR3 loop spans 13 amino acids. V lost 0 bases to trimming and J lost 4 bases, with 5 bases between them. Germline lookup yields CDR1 SGHDN and CDR2 FVKESK. DNA of the CDR3: TGTGCCAGCAGCCAAGAGGTCCCAGATACGCAGTATTCT. Amino acid sequence: CASSQEVPDTQYS.

The chain combines TRBV6-2 or TRBV6-3 with TRBJ1-5, with 8 bases fitting TRBD1. Germline trimming cut 6 bases from V and 6 bases from J; bases unmatched to any gene: 7. CDR1 MNHEY and CDR2 SVGEGT come from the germline V gene. CDR3 size: 14 residues. This CDR3 reads CASSTGGVFQPQHF. The CDR3, as DNA: TGTGCCAGCAGCACAGGGGGGGTGTTTCAGCCCCAGCATTTT.

This clonotype was detected ten times or more. The chain couples TRBV12-3 or TRBV12-4 to TRBJ2-3; 8 nucleotides align to TRBD2. The V gene end was trimmed by 6 bases and the J gene end by 2 bases; junction bases not matched to a gene: 4. The CDR3 contains 14 residues. CDR3 in DNA: TGTGCCAGCAGAGCCGGGGGGGCCACAGATACGCAGTATTTT. Its translation: CASRAGGATDTQYF.

This clonotype has ten or more counts. CDR3 in DNA: TGTGCCAGCAGGGGTCAGGGGACGAATCAGCCCCAGCATTTT. Its translation is CASRGQGTNQPQHF. This rearrangement joins TRBV6-5 to TRBJ1-5; tentatively, D is TRBD1 (6 bases). This CDR3 is 14 amino acids long. Germline V gene lookup returns CDR1 MNHEY and CDR2 SVGAGI. The V gene lost 6 bases and the J gene lost 4 bases, with 13 bases spanning the gap.

This clonotype was counted many times. The rearrangement joins TRBV7-3 to TRBJ1-6; no firm D call. Germline V gives CDR1 SGHTA, CDR2 FQGTGA. V lost 0 bases and J 12 bases, leaving 3 bases between the germline ends. This CDR3 comprises 11 residues. CDR3 DNA: TGTGCCAGCAGCTTAACCGAACCCCTCCACTTT. Translating it yields CASSLTEPLHF. The full variable domain, completed using reference TRBV7-3 and TRBJ1-6, is GAGVSQTPSNKVTEKGKYVELRCDPISGHTALYWYRQSLGQGPEFLIYFQGTGAADDSGLPNDRFFAVRPEGSVSTLKIQRTERGDSAVYLCASSLTEPLHFGNGTRLTVT.

For this clonotype: This may be a read error: a much more frequent sequence differs by one nucleotide. This chain joins TRBV6-4 and TRBJ1-5; possible D gene TRBD1, 6 bases. The CDR3 spans 13 residues. From germline, CDR1 is MRHNA and CDR2 SNTAGT. CDR3 sequence: CASGGWGDQPEHF. CDR3 sequence (DNA): TGTGCCAGCGGGGGCTGGGGAGACCAGCCCGAGCATTTT.

This clonotype was seen ten or more times. V usage is TRBV5-1 and J usage is TRBJ2-3; maybe TRBD1 (6 bases). Trimming removed 6 bases at V and 2 bases at J, with 13 bases between. The CDR3 has 14 amino acids. In germline, CDR1 is SGHRS, CDR2 YFSETQ. The CDR3 DNA reads as TGCGCCAGCAACCGACAGGCGCCCACAGATACGCAGTATTTT. Its translation: CASNRQAPTDTQYF.

This clonotype was observed many times. This chain connects TRBV6-1 to TRBJ2-5, with D perhaps TRBD1 or TRBD2 (5 bases each). Trimming stripped 8 bases from V and 4 bases from J, with 11 bases between. There are 12 residues in the CDR3. The germline V gene has CDR1 MNHNS and CDR2 SASEGT. The CDR3 DNA follows: TGTGCCAGCGCCGGGACCCCAGAGACCCAGTACTTC. It yields the protein CASAGTPETQYF.

V is TRBV3-1 and J is TRBJ2-6; D perhaps matches TRBD2 (7 bases). The CDR3 covers 18 residues. V lost 0 bases, J lost 6 bases, and 18 bases lay in between. CDR1 LGHDT and CDR2 YNNKEL come from the germline V gene (reference sequence). The CDR3 DNA reads TGTGCCAGCAGCCAAGATACGGGGGGCAGCCCTTTGGCCAACGTCCTGACTTTC. Translated, it gives CASSQDTGGSPLANVLTF.

This clonotype was picked up many times. A junction end diverges from the germline sequence, so it may reflect a read error. The chain links TRBV7-2 to TRBJ1-2; 9 positions match TRBD1. The CDR3 has 15 residues. The germline V gene has CDR1 SGHTA and CDR2 FQGNSA. CDR3 DNA sequence: TGTGCCAGCAGCTTTTCGACAGGGGGGAAGTATGGCTACCCCTTC. Amino acid sequence: CASSFSTGGKYGYPF.

Turning to this clonotype: Lacking the conserved final phenylalanine or tryptophan, this CDR3 likely reflects a read error. The chain has TRBV20-1 and TRBJ1-6; unclear D gene. Trimming stripped 5 bases from V and 14 bases from J, with 19 bases between. The CDR3 contains 13 residues. The V gene's germline CDR1 is DFQATT and CDR2 SNEGSKA (reference sequence). CDR3 protein: CSASPGAQSALHS. The CDR3 DNA is TGCAGTGCTTCTCCGGGTGCTCAATCAGCCCTCCACTCT.

In its sample, this clonotype was seen once. This rearrangement joins TRBV20-1 to TRBJ1-2; D is possibly TRBD1 (6 bases). From germline, CDR1 is DFQATT and CDR2 SNEGSKA (reference sequence). V lost 2 bases, J lost 4 bases, and 14 bases lay in between. This CDR3 has 14 residues. As DNA, the CDR3 is TGCAGTGCTAGATCCCCGGACAGACCCTATGGCTACACCTTC. Its protein product is CSARSPDRPYGYTF.

The rearrangement joins TRBV19 to TRBJ1-6; TRBD1 is a possible D gene (5 bases). This CDR3 is built from 11 residues. Germline CDR1 LNHDA, CDR2 SQIVND (reference sequence). V lost 9 bases, J lost 8 bases, and 8 bases lay in between. The CDR3 DNA reads as TGTGCCAGGGGGCAGGATTCACCCCTCCACTTT. It is translated as CARGQDSPLHF.

This sequence joins TRBV5-6 and TRBJ1-2, with 7 bases that match TRBD1. Trimming took 5 bases from V and 5 from J; bases not matched to a gene: 3. This CDR3 is built from 12 residues. Germline V gene data show CDR1 as SGHDT and CDR2 as YYEEEE. CDR3 DNA sequence: TGTGCCAGCAGTACAGGGGAGTATGGCTACACCTTC. It yields the protein CASSTGEYGYTF.

This clonotype has ten or more counts. The rearrangement links TRBV24-1 to TRBJ2-7, with 9 bases matching TRBD2. This CDR3 has 14 residues. With V trimmed by 9 bases and J by 3 bases, 8 bases remained unmatched. The germline gives CDR1 KGHDR, CDR2 SFDVKD. The CDR3 region is CATASSGTSYEQYF. CDR3 bases: TGTGCCACCGCATCTAGCGGGACTAGCTACGAGCAGTACTTC.

Ten or more counts support this clonotype. The chain recombines TRBV7-9 with TRBJ2-1; 15 bases match TRBD2. Trimming at V came to 3 bases and at J to 0 bases, leaving 3 bases not matched to a gene. Germline CDR1 is SEHNR and CDR2 is FQNEAQ (reference sequence). This CDR3 contains 18 residues. CDR3 nucleotides: TGTGCCAGCAGCTTCGGACTAGCGGGGGGGAGCTCCTACAATGAGCAGTTCTTC. This translates into CASSFGLAGGSSYNEQFF.

This clonotype was observed a single time. V gene TRBV7-2 combines with J gene TRBJ2-1; 12 bases line up with TRBD2. This CDR3 contains 15 residues. Trimming cost V 4 bases and J 12 bases; bases outside gene matches: 10. Germline values: CDR1 SGHTA, CDR2 FQGNSA. The CDR3 DNA sequence: TGTGCCAGCAGCTCCTCTAGCGGGAGGGCAGATACGCAGTTCTTC. This codes for CASSSSSGRADTQFF.

Points on this clonotype: A much larger clone differs by one base, so this may be a read error. The conserved final phenylalanine or tryptophan is absent from the CDR3, which likely points to a read error. V gene TRBV7-3 combines with J gene TRBJ2-1; TRBD2 matches at 7 bases. Germline trimming cut 5 bases from V and 10 bases from J; bases unmatched to any gene: 11. Germline-derived CDR1 and CDR2 are SGHTA and FQGTGA. This CDR3 comprises 14 residues. CDR3 sequence reads: CASSRQAAGIEQFL. CDR3 in DNA: TGTGCCAGCAGCCGTCAGGCAGCGGGGATCGAGCAGTTCCTC.

The rearrangement joins TRBV2 to TRBJ1-1, with no clear D. Between the trimmed V and J ends, which lost 3 bases and 2 bases, there was a span of 7 bases. CDR3 size: 13 residues. Per the germline V gene, CDR1 is SNHLY and CDR2 is FYNNEI. The CDR3 DNA reads as TGTGCCAGCAGTGAGGACGGAAACACTGAAGCTTTCTTT. Amino acid sequence: CASSEDGNTEAFF.

The chain carries TRBV19 and TRBJ2-5; D possibly uses TRBD1 or TRBD2 (5 bases each). Germline V gene lookup returns CDR1 LNHDA and CDR2 SQIVND (reference sequence). The ends were cut back, 3 bases at V and 5 bases at J, with 19 bases in the middle. The CDR3 consists of 16 residues. CDR3 residues: CASSIGGQGRVETQYF. CDR3 coding DNA: TGTGCCAGTAGTATCGGTGGTCAGGGACGGGTGGAGACCCAGTACTTC. Filled out from reference TRBV19 and TRBJ2-5, the complete variable domain reads DGGITQSPKYLFRKEGQNVTLSCEQNLNHDAMYWYRQDPGQGLRLIYYSQIVNDFQKGDIAEGYSVSREKKESFPLTVTSAQKNPTAFYLCASSIGGQGRVETQYFGPGTRLLVL.